This TCR beta chain comes out of a study of blood T cell repertoires in COVID-19. For the study at large: The samples span acute and convalescent COVID-19 from the United States, Italy and Spain. The cDNA or gDNA used as material had been derived from T cells, B-cell-depleted T cells, or PBMCs.

The length of the CDR3 is 15 residues. Germline V gene sequence: CDR1 LNHDA, CDR2 SQIVND (reference sequence). Trimming removed 4 bases from V and 2 bases from J; junction bases left unmatched: 6. Original handling: Researchers report that nucleated cell counts were estimated from reference gene primer amplification. Clones were read by immunoSEQ multiplex PCR, and TCRdb kept only the in-frame ones, dropping some. D and trimming were read from the DNA, whereas the V and J calls and clone size are those reported in that table. This table has roughly 250,000 clones, roughly 90% appearing once. This clonotype originated in a woman aged 25 to 39 with acute COVID-19. The sequenced sample was PBMCs or T cells enriched from blood (not recorded which). The chain joins TRBV19 to TRBJ2-5; TRBD2 agrees at 8 bases. The CDR3 DNA sequence: TGTGCCAGTAGTAGTACTAGCGGTTCACAAGAGACCCAGTACTTC. It translates to CASSSTSGSQETQYF.